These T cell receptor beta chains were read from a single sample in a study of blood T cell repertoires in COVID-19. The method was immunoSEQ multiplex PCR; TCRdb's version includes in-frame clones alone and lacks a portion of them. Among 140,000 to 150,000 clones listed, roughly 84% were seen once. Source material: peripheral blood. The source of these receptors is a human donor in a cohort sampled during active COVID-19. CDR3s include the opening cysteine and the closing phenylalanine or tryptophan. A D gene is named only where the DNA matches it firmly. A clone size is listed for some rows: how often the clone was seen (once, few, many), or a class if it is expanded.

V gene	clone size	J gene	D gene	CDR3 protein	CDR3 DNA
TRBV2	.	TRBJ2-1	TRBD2	CASSGLAGYNEQFF	TGTGCCAGCAGTGGTTTAGCGGGATACAATGAGCAGTTCTTC
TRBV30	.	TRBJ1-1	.	CAWDRNTEAFF	TGTGCCTGGGACAGGAACACTGAAGCTTTCTTT
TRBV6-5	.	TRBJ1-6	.	CATTPGTNNSPLHF	TGTGCCACCACCCCCGGGACAAATAATTCACCCCTCCACTTT
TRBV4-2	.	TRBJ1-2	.	CASSQEGRAGVDYGYTF	TGTGCCAGCAGCCAAGAGGGCAGGGCTGGAGTCGACTATGGCTACACCTTC
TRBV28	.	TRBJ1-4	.	CASSPGGPPHEKLFF	TGTGCCAGCAGTCCGGGGGGGCCACCCCATGAAAAACTGTTTTTT
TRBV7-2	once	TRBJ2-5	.	CASSLVQGLETQYF	TGTGCCAGCAGCTTAGTGCAGGGTCTAGAGACCCAGTACTTC
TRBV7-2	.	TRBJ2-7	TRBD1	CASSLRRDRVDEQYF	TGTGCCAGCAGCTTAAGACGTGACAGGGTTGACGAGCAGTACTTC
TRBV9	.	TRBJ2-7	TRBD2	CASSAAGPSGVHEQYF	TGTGCCAGCAGCGCCGCCGGCCCTAGCGGGGTCCACGAGCAGTACTTC
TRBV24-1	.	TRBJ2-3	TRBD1	CATSKQGVTDTQYF	TGTGCCACCAGTAAACAGGGGGTCACAGATACGCAGTATTTT
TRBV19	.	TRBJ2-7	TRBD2	CASSIRTSGALSYEQYF	TGTGCCAGTAGTATACGGACTAGCGGGGCCCTCTCCTACGAGCAGTACTTC
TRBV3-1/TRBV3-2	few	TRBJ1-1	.	CASSFNSQNTEAFF	TGTGCCAGCAGCTTCAACAGCCAGAACACTGAAGCTTTCTTT
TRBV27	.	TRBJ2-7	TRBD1	CASSSRDSYYEQYF	TGTGCCAGCAGTTCCCGGGACAGCTACTACGAGCAGTACTTC
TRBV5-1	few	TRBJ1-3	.	CASSLDGVGAGNTIYF	TGCGCCAGCAGCTTGGATGGGGTAGGGGCTGGAAACACCATATATTTT
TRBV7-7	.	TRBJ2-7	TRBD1	CASSHETDRGIYEQYF	TGTGCTAGCAGCCATGAGACGGACAGGGGGATTTACGAGCAGTACTTC
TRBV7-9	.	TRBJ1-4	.	CASSSPRTTNEKLFF	TGTGCCAGCAGCTCCCCCAGAACAACTAATGAAAAACTGTTTTTT
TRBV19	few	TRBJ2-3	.	CASSIGGSSTDTQYF	TGTGCCAGTAGTATAGGAGGATCTAGCACAGATACGCAGTATTTT
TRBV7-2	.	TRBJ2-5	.	CASSFEAQETQYF	TGTGCCAGCAGCTTCGAAGCTCAAGAGACCCAGTACTTC
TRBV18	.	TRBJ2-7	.	CASSPPRAGELREQYF	TGTGCCAGCTCACCACCGAGGGCAGGGGAGCTAAGGGAGCAGTACTTC
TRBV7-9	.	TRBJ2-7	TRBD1	CASSLAQGVYEQYF	TGTGCCAGCAGCTTAGCACAGGGGGTCTACGAGCAGTACTTC
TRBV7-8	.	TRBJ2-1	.	CASSHPGERYNEQFF	TGTGCCAGCAGCCACCCCGGGGAGCGCTACAATGAGCAGTTCTTC